The present TCR beta chain was sequenced within a study of T cell repertoires in cytomegalovirus infection. The wider study: In public TCR beta signatures, there were indications of both CMV infection and matching HLA type.

TCRdb ran MiXCR on the reads and lists one entry per CDR3 protein. The sample lists approximately 630,000 distinct CDR3 sequences; 20% to 25% were seen once. Study-wide results and limits: Ex vivo, HLA-C-restricted CMV-specific TCR beta clonotypes prevailed over the rest of the response.

This CDR3 has 14 residues. Germline CDR1 is MNHGY and CDR2 is SAAAGT. As for this clonotype: Its antigen is undetermined. The junction shows a germline mismatch at one end, possibly a read error.

Sequences were obtained from CD8+ T cells from PBMCs. The chain links TRBV6-8 to TRBJ2-2; D may be TRBD2 (5 bases). The receptor comes from a human donor in good health (CMV status not recorded). Some clones in this sample may be carry-over from other donors' samples. The CDR3 is CTSSFGVNTGELFF. The CDR3 DNA sequence: TGTACCAGCAGTTTCGGGGTTAACACCGGGGAGCTGTTTTTT.